This T cell receptor beta chain was found in a study of cytomegalovirus exposure and HLA in healthy donors. Overall study context: The same platform was used for the 100 to 150 validation repertoires and the approximately 670 first-cohort repertoires, a later analysis reported. Whole-study results and caveats: Reported results showed that the classifier diagnosed cytomegalovirus status with high specificity and sensitivity. Subsequent analysis showed first-cohort TCR clusters tending to co-occur in 120 validation repertoires.

Profiled with immunoSEQ multiplex PCR; TCRdb holds only in-frame clones, not every one. The sample has approximately 270,000 clones; around 85% are singletons. The CDR3 spans 13 residues. V shed 3 bases and J shed 8 bases, with 13 bases lying between them. Germline V gene sequence: CDR1 MDHEN, CDR2 SYDVKM. The roughly 120-subject validation cohort, separate from the approximately 630-subject first cohort, included the donors. Comment on this clone: Its antigen is undetermined.

The rearrangement uses TRBV28 and TRBJ1-2; D is uncertain. This sequence originates from a woman younger than 30 in good health and CMV-seronegative. Sequenced material: PBMCs. CDR3 loop: CASSFGEERGYTF. In DNA form, the CDR3 reads TGTGCCAGCAGTTTCGGGGAAGAAAGGGGCTACACCTTC.